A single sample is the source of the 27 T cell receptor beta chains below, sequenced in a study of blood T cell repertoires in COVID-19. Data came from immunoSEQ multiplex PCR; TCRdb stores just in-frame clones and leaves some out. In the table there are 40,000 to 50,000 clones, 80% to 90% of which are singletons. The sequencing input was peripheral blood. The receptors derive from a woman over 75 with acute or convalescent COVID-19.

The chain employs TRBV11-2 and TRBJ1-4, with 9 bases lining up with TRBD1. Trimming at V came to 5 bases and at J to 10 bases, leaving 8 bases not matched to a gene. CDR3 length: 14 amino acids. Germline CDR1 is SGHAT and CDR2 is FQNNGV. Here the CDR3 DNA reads TGTGCCAGCAGCCCCCGACAGGGGGTGGGAAAACTGTTTTTT. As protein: CASSPRQGVGKLFF.

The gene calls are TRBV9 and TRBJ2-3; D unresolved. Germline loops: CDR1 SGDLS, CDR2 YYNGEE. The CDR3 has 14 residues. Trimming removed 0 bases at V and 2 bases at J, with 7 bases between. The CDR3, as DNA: TGTGCCAGCAGCGTAGAATTATACACAGATACGCAGTATTTT. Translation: CASSVELYTDTQYF.

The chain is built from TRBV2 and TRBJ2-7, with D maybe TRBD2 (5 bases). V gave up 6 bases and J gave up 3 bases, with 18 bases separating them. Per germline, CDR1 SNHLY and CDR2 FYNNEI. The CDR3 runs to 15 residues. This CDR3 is CASSERGGSLYEQYF. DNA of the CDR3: TGTGCCAGCAGCGAAAGAGGAGGTTCCCTCTACGAGCAGTACTTC.

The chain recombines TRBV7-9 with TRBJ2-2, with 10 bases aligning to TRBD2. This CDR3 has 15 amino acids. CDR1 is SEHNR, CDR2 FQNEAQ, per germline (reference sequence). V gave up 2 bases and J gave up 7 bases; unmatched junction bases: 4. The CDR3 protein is CASSLQRGGIGELFF. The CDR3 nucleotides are TGTGCCAGCAGCTTACAGCGGGGGGGCATCGGGGAGCTGTTTTTT.

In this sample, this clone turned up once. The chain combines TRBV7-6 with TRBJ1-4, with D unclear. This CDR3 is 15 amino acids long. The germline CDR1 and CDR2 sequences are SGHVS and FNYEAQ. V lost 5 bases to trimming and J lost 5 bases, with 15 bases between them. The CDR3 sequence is CASSQIVGPNEKLFF. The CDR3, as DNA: TGTGCCAGCAGCCAGATAGTGGGCCCCAATGAAAAACTGTTTTTT.

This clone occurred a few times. The CDR3 protein is CASSKRGNTYEQYF. The CDR3 nucleotides are TGTGCCAGCAGTAAGCGGGGCAACACCTACGAGCAGTACTTC. This chain joins TRBV27 and TRBJ2-7, with TRBD2 identical over 7 bases. The germline V gene encodes CDR1 MNHEY and CDR2 SMNVEV (reference sequence). There are 14 residues in the CDR3. Unmatched junction bases numbered 6, after V lost 5 bases and J lost 2 bases.

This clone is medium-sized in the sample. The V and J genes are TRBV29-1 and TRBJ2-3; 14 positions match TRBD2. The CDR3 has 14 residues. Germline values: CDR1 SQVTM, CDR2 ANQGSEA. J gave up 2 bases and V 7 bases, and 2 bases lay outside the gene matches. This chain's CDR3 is CSGTSGGPTDTQYF. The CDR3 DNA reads TGCAGCGGGACTAGCGGGGGGCCCACAGATACGCAGTATTTT.

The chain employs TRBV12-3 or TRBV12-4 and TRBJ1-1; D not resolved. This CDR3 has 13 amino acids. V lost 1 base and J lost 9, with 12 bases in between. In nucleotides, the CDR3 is TGTGCCAGCAGTTTAGGAGGGAGCAAACAAGCTTTCTTT. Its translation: CASSLGGSKQAFF.

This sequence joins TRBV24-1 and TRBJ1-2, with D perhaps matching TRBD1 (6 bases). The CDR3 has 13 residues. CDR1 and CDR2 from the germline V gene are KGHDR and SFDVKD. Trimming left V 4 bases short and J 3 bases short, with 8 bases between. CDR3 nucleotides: TGTGCCACCAGTGAGGGGGCGGACTATGGCTACACCTTC. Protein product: CATSEGADYGYTF.

The CDR3 reads CASSLTGQGTETQYF. The CDR3 coding sequence is TGTGCCAGCAGCTTAACGGGACAGGGGACCGAGACCCAGTACTTC. The V and J genes are TRBV7-9 and TRBJ2-5; 10 positions match TRBD1. The CDR3 length is 15 residues. Germline values: CDR1 SEHNR, CDR2 FQNEAQ (reference sequence). V lost 2 bases to trimming and J lost 5 bases; unmatched junction nucleotides: 5.

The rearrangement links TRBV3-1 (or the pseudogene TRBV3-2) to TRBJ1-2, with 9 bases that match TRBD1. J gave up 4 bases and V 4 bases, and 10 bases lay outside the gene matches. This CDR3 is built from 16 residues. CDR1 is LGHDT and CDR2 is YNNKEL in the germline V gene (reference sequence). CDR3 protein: CASSLGTGTQGYGYTF. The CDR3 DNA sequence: TGTGCCAGCAGCCTCGGGACAGGGACCCAGGGCTATGGCTACACCTTC.

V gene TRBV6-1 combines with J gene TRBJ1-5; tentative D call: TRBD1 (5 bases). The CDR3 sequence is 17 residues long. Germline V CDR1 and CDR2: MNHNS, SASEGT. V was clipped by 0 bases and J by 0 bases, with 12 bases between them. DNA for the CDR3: TGTGCCAGCAGTGAAGCCAGTCGGGGGTCTAGCAATCAGCCCCAGCATTTT. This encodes CASSEASRGSSNQPQHF.

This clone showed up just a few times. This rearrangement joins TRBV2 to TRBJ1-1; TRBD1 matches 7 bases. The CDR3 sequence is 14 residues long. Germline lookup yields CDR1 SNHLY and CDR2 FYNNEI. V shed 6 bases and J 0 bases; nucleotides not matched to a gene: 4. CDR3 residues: CASRGTAMNTEAFF. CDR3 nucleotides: TGTGCCAGCAGAGGGACAGCGATGAACACTGAAGCTTTCTTT.

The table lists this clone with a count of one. For the CDR3, the DNA is TGTGCCAGCAGCCAAGGTCTAGCGGGGGAGAACAATGAGCAGTTCTTC. Residues: CASSQGLAGENNEQFF. V usage is TRBV3-1 (or the pseudogene TRBV3-2) and J usage is TRBJ2-1; 10 nucleotides line up with TRBD2. This CDR3 comprises 16 residues. Losses at the gene ends were 1 base for V and 5 bases for J; bases not matched to a gene: 5. Germline lookup yields CDR1 LGHDT and CDR2 YNNKEL (reference sequence).

Written as DNA, the CDR3 is TGTGCCAGCAGCTCGGACTCCACAGATACGCAGTATTTT. The encoded protein is CASSSDSTDTQYF. The gene calls are TRBV7-2 and TRBJ2-3; possible D gene TRBD2, 5 bases. This CDR3 has 13 residues. Trimming took 4 bases from V and 2 from J, leaving 7 bases between them. CDR1 is SGHTA and CDR2 is FQGNSA in the germline V gene.

The CDR3 region is CASSLDMWTEAFF. Here the CDR3 DNA reads TGTGCCAGCAGCTTAGACATGTGGACTGAAGCTTTCTTT. The genes are TRBV7-8 and TRBJ1-1, with D hard to call. V dropped 1 base and J dropped 5 bases, with 8 bases sitting between them. Germline lookup yields CDR1 SGHVS and CDR2 FQNEAQ. The CDR3 is made up of 13 amino acids.

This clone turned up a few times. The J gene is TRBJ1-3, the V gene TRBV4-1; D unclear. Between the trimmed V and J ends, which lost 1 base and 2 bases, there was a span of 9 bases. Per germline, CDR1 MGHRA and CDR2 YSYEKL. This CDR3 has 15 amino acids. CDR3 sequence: CASSQVVEAGNTIYF. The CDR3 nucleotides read TGCGCCAGCAGCCAAGTGGTGGAGGCTGGAAACACCATATATTTT.

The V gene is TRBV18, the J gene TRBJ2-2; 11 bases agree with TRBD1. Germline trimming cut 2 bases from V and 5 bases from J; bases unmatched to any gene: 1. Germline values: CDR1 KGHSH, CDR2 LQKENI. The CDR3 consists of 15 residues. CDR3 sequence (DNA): TGTGCCAGCTCACCAAGGGACAGGGGGACCGGGGAGCTGTTTTTT. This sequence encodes CASSPRDRGTGELFF.

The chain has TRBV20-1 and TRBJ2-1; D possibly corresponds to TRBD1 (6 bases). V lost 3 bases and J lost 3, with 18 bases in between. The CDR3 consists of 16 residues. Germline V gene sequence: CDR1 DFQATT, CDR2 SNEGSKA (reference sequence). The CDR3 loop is CSASDQGPGNYNEQFF. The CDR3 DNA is TGCAGTGCTAGTGACCAGGGGCCGGGGAACTACAATGAGCAGTTCTTC.

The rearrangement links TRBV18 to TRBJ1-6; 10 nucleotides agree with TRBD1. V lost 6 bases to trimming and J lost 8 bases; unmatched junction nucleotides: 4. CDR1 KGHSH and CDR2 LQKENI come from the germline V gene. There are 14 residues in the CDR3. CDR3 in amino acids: CASSPGTGDSPLHF. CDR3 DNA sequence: TGTGCCAGCTCCCCTGGGACAGGGGATTCACCCCTCCACTTT.

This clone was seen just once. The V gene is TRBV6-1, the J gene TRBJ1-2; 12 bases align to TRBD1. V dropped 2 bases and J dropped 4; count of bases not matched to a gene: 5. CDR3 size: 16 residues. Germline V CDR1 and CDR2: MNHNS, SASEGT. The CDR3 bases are TGTGCCAGCAGTGAATGGGACAGGGGGCGCCCCTATGGCTACACCTTC. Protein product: CASSEWDRGRPYGYTF.

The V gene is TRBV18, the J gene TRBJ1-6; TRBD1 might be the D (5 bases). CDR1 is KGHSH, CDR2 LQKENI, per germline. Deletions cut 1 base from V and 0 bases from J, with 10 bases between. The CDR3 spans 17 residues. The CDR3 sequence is CASSPQGRSSYNSPLHF. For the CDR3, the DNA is TGTGCCAGCTCACCACAGGGGAGGAGCTCCTATAATTCACCCCTCCACTTT.

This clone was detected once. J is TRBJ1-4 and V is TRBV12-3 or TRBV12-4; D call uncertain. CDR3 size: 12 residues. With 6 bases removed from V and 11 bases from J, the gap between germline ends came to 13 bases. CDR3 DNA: TGTGCCAGCAGGACAATTAACGAGAAACTGTTTTTT. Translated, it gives CASRTINEKLFF.

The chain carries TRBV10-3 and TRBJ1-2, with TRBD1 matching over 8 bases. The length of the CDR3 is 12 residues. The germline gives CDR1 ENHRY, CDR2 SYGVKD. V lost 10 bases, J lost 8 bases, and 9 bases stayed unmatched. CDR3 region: CATHGQGGGYTF. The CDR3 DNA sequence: TGTGCCACCCATGGACAGGGAGGCGGCTACACCTTC.

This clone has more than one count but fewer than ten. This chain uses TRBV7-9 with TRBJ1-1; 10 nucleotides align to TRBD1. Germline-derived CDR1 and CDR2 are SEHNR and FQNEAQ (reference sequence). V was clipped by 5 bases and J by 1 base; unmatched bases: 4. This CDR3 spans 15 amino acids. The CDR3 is CASSLDRGRNTEAFF. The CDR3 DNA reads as TGTGCCAGCAGCCTCGACAGGGGGCGGAACACTGAAGCTTTCTTT.

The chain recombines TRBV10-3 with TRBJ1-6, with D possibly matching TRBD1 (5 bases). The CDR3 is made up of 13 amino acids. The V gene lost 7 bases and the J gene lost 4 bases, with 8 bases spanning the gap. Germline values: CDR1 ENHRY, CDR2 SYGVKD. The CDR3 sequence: CAITGGYNSPLHF. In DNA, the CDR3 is TGTGCCATCACCGGGGGTTATAATTCACCCCTCCACTTT.

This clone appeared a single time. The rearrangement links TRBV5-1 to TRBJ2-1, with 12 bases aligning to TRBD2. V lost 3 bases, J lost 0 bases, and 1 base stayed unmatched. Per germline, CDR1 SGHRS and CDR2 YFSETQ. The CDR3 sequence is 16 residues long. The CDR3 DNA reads TGCGCCAGCAGCTCTAGCGGGGGGGCCTCCTACAATGAGCAGTTCTTC. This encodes CASSSSGGASYNEQFF.